A selection of T cell receptor beta chains follows, all from one sample in a study of cytomegalovirus exposure and HLA in healthy donors. TCRdb's copy holds only in-frame clones and misses some; the assay was immunoSEQ multiplex PCR. The table includes some 180,000 clones, about 81% detected once. The specimen was PBMCs. These receptor sequences come from a woman aged 25 to 45 in good health and CMV-seronegative. CDR3s include the opening cysteine and the closing phenylalanine or tryptophan. The D gene is left open where the match is weak. Only some rows state a clone size, as once, few, many or a class for expanded clones.

cdr3_nt: TGTGCCAGTACCCTCCCCGGCAGGGGCGTTTTCTATGGCTACACCTTC
cdr3_aa: CASTLPGRGVFYGYTF
j_call: TRBJ1-2
v_call: TRBV19
cdr3_length: 16
d_call: NA
clone_size: NA

cdr3_nt: TGTGCCAGCAGCGTAGACACATTCCAAGAGACCCAGTACTTC
cdr3_aa: CASSVDTFQETQYF
j_call: TRBJ2-5
v_call: TRBV9
cdr3_length: 14
d_call: NA
clone_size: NA

cdr3_nt: TGTGCCTGGAGTTGGGGGGTAGCAGGAACTGAAGCTTTCTTT
cdr3_aa: CAWSWGVAGTEAFF
j_call: TRBJ1-1
v_call: TRBV30
cdr3_length: 14
d_call: NA
clone_size: NA

cdr3_nt: TGTGCCAGCCTAATAGCGGGGGAGACAGATACGCAGTATTTT
cdr3_aa: CASLIAGETDTQYF
j_call: TRBJ2-3
v_call: TRBV2
cdr3_length: 14
d_call: TRBD2
clone_size: NA

cdr3_nt: TGCGCCAGCAGCCGAACCCCGGGACAGGGACTCCATGAAAGCTTC
cdr3_aa: CASSRTPGQGLHESF
j_call: TRBJ2-7
v_call: TRBV5-1
cdr3_length: 15
d_call: TRBD1
clone_size: NA

cdr3_nt: TGCAGCGTCGCCCCCTTGGGGAGGGGAGAGACCCAGTACTTC
cdr3_aa: CSVAPLGRGETQYF
j_call: TRBJ2-5
v_call: TRBV29-1
cdr3_length: 14
d_call: TRBD2
clone_size: NA

cdr3_nt: TGTGCCAGCAGTGGCCGACTAGCGGGGTACTCCTACAATGAGCAGTTCTTC
cdr3_aa: CASSGRLAGYSYNEQFF
j_call: TRBJ2-1
v_call: TRBV2
cdr3_length: 17
d_call: TRBD2
clone_size: NA

cdr3_nt: TGCGCCAGCAGGGCGACAGGGGGCATCTATGGCTACACCTTC
cdr3_aa: CASRATGGIYGYTF
j_call: TRBJ1-2
v_call: TRBV10-2
cdr3_length: 14
d_call: TRBD1
clone_size: NA

cdr3_nt: TGTGCCAGTAGTACCCAGACAGGGACGAACACTGAAGCTTTCTTT
cdr3_aa: CASSTQTGTNTEAFF
j_call: TRBJ1-1
v_call: TRBV19
cdr3_length: 15
d_call: TRBD1
clone_size: NA

cdr3_nt: TGTGCCAGCAGTCCTCCGCGTGGGACAGGGAACACTGAAGCTTTCTTT
cdr3_aa: CASSPPRGTGNTEAFF
j_call: TRBJ1-1
v_call: TRBV27
cdr3_length: 16
d_call: TRBD1
clone_size: NA

cdr3_nt: TGTGCCAGCTCAGAGCTAGCGGGGGGGCCCAATGAGCAGTTCTTC
cdr3_aa: CASSELAGGPNEQFF
j_call: TRBJ2-1
v_call: TRBV18
cdr3_length: 15
d_call: TRBD2
clone_size: NA

cdr3_nt: TGTGCCAGCAGCCCGCCGGGGGCGGGAGGACGTGAGCAGTACTTC
cdr3_aa: CASSPPGAGGREQYF
j_call: TRBJ2-7
v_call: TRBV13
cdr3_length: 15
d_call: TRBD2
clone_size: medium-sized

cdr3_nt: TGTGCCAGCAGTACACAGGGACAGTTTTACCCCTACGAGCAGTACTTC
cdr3_aa: CASSTQGQFYPYEQYF
j_call: TRBJ2-7
v_call: TRBV28
cdr3_length: 16
d_call: TRBD1
clone_size: once

cdr3_nt: TGTGCCAGCTCACCCGGGACAGGAGGGCTACAGCCCCAGCATTTT
cdr3_aa: CASSPGTGGLQPQHF
j_call: TRBJ1-5
v_call: TRBV18
cdr3_length: 15
d_call: TRBD1
clone_size: NA

cdr3_nt: TGTGCCAGTACAGTCGGGAGCCTTAACTATGGCTACACCTTC
cdr3_aa: CASTVGSLNYGYTF
j_call: TRBJ1-2
v_call: TRBV19
cdr3_length: 14
d_call: NA
clone_size: once

cdr3_nt: TGTGCCAGCAGCCAAGACGGAGGGAACCTAAGGTACTTC
cdr3_aa: CASSQDGGNLRYF
j_call: TRBJ2-7
v_call: TRBV4-2
cdr3_length: 13
d_call: NA
clone_size: few

cdr3_nt: TGTGCCAGCAGTTTGTTGGACAGCTCCTATAATTCACCCCTCCACTTT
cdr3_aa: CASSLLDSSYNSPLHF
j_call: TRBJ1-6
v_call: TRBV28
cdr3_length: 16
d_call: NA
clone_size: NA

cdr3_nt: TGTGCCAGCAGTTTGGTTGGACAGGGGTCAGCTGAAGCTTTCTTT
cdr3_aa: CASSLVGQGSAEAFF
j_call: TRBJ1-1
v_call: TRBV27
cdr3_length: 15
d_call: TRBD1
clone_size: NA

cdr3_nt: TGTGCCAGCTCACTATCCACAGATACGCAGTATTTT
cdr3_aa: CASSLSTDTQYF
j_call: TRBJ2-3
v_call: TRBV18
cdr3_length: 12
d_call: NA
clone_size: few

cdr3_nt: TGTGCCAGCAGTGAGTCGGGGGGTGGGTACACTGAAGCTTTCTTT
cdr3_aa: CASSESGGGYTEAFF
j_call: TRBJ1-1
v_call: TRBV6-1
cdr3_length: 15
d_call: NA
clone_size: NA

cdr3_nt: TGTGCCAGCAGTCGGGAACTAGCGAGCTCCTACGAGCAGTACTTC
cdr3_aa: CASSRELASSYEQYF
j_call: TRBJ2-7
v_call: TRBV28
cdr3_length: 15
d_call: TRBD2
clone_size: many

cdr3_nt: TGCAGCGTCTTTGGACAGGGGAACTATGGCTACACCTTC
cdr3_aa: CSVFGQGNYGYTF
j_call: TRBJ1-2
v_call: TRBV29-1
cdr3_length: 13
d_call: TRBD1
clone_size: NA

cdr3_nt: TGTGCCAGCAGTGATTTCCATATTTCTGCGATGGAGCTGTTTTTT
cdr3_aa: CASSDFHISAMELFF
j_call: TRBJ2-2
v_call: TRBV2
cdr3_length: 15
d_call: NA
clone_size: NA

cdr3_nt: TGCGCCAGCAGTCGAGGGGACAGGGGTAACTATGGCTACACCTTC
cdr3_aa: CASSRGDRGNYGYTF
j_call: TRBJ1-2
v_call: TRBV5-1
cdr3_length: 15
d_call: TRBD1
clone_size: NA

cdr3_nt: TGTGCCAGCACTAGGGGGGGGCGAGTCTATGGCTACACCTTC
cdr3_aa: CASTRGGRVYGYTF
j_call: TRBJ1-2
v_call: TRBV28
cdr3_length: 14
d_call: NA
clone_size: once

cdr3_nt: TGTGCCAGCAGTCAGACAGGGGATTATCAGCCCCAGCATTTT
cdr3_aa: CASSQTGDYQPQHF
j_call: TRBJ1-5
v_call: TRBV25-1
cdr3_length: 14
d_call: TRBD1
clone_size: NA

cdr3_nt: TGCGCCAGCAGCTCGCGGGGGAGGGAGGATGAAAAACTGTTTTTT
cdr3_aa: CASSSRGREDEKLFF
j_call: TRBJ1-4
v_call: TRBV5-1
cdr3_length: 15
d_call: NA
clone_size: NA

cdr3_nt: TGTGCCAGCTCAAGGGGATCCGGGGAGCTGTTTTTT
cdr3_aa: CASSRGSGELFF
j_call: TRBJ2-2
v_call: TRBV18
cdr3_length: 12
d_call: NA
clone_size: NA

cdr3_nt: TGCGCCAGCAGCCAAGGGACAGGCTACGAGCAGTACTTC
cdr3_aa: CASSQGTGYEQYF
j_call: TRBJ2-7
v_call: TRBV4-1
cdr3_length: 13
d_call: TRBD1
clone_size: few